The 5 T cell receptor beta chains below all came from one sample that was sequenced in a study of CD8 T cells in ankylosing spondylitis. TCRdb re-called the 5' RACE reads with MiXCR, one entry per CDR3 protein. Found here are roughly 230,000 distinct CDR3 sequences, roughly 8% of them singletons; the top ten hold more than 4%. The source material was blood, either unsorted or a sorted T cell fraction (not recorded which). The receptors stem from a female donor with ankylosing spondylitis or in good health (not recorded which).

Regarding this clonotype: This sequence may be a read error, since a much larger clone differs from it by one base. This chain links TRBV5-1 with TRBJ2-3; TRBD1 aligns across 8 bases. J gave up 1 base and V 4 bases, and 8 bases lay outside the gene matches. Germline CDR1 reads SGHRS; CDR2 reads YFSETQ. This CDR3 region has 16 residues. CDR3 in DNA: TGCGCCAGCAGCGCAGGGGACAGGATCGGCACAGATACGCAGTATTTT. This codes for CASSAGDRIGTDTQYF.

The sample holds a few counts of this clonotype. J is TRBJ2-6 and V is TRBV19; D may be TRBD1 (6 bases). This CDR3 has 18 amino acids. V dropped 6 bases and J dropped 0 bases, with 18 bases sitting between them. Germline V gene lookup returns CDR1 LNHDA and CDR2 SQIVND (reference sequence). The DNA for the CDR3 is TGTGCCAGTAGCCCCGAGAAAGGGGGATTCTCTGGGGCCAACGTCCTGACTTTC. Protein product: CASSPEKGGFSGANVLTF.

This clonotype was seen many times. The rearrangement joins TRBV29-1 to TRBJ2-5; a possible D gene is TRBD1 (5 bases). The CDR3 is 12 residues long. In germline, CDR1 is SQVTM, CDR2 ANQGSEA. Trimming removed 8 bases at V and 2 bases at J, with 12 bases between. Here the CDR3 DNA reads TGCAGCTTTCCGACAGCTCAAGAGACCCAGTACTTC. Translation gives CSFPTAQETQYF.

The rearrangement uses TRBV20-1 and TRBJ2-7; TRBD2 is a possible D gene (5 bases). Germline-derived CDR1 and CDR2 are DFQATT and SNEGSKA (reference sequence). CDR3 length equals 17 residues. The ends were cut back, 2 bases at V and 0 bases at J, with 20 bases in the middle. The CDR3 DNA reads TGCAGTGCTAGATCGGTAGGGAGAACCCTAAGCTCCTACGAGCAGTACTTC. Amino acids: CSARSVGRTLSSYEQYF.

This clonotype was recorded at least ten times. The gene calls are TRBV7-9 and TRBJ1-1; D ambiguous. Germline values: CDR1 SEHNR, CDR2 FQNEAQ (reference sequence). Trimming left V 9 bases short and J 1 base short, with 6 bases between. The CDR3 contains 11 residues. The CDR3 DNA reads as TGTGCCAGTACAGCGAACACTGAAGCTTTCTTT. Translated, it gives CASTANTEAFF.